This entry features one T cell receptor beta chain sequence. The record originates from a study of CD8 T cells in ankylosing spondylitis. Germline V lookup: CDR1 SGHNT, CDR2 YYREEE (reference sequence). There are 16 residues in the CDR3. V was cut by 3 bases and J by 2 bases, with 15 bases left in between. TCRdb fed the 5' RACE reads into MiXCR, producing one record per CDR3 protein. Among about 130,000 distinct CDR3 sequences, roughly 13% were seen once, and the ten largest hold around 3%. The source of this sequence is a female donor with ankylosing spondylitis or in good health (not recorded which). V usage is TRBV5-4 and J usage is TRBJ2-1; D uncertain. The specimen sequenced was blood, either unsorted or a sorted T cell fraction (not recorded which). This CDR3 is CASSSDPRSAYNEQFF. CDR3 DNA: TGTGCCAGCAGCTCAGACCCAAGGAGCGCCTACAATGAGCAGTTCTTC.